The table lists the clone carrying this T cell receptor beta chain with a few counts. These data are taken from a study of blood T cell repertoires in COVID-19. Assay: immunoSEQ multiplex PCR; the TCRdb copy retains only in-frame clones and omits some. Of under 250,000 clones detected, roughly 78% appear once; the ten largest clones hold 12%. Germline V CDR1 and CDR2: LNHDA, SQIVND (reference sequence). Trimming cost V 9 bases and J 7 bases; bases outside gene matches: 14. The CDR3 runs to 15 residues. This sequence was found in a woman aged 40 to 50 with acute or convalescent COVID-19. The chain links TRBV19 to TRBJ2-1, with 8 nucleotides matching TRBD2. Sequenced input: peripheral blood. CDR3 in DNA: TGTGCCAGCAGCTATAGCGGGAAAATAGAAAATGAGCAGTTCTTC. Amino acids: CASSYSGKIENEQFF.